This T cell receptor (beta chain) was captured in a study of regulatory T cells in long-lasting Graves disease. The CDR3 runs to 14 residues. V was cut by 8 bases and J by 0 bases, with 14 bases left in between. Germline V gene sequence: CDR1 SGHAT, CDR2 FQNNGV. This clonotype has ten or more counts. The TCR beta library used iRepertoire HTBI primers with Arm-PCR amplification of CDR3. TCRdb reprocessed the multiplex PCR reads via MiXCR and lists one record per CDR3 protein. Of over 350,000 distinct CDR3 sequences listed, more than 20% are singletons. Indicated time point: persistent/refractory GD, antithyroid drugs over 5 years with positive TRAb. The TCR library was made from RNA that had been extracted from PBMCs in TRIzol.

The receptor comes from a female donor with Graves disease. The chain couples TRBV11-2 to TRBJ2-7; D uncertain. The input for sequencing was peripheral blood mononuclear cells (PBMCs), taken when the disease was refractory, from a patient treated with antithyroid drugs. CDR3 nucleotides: TGTGCCAGCGAGCTGGGCCCAACCTCCTACGAGCAGTACTTC. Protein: CASELGPTSYEQYF. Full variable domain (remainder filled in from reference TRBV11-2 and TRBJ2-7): EAGVAQSPRYKIIEKRQSVAFWCNPISGHATLYWYQQILGQGPKLLIQFQNNGVVDDSQLPKDRFSAERLKGVDSTLKIQPAKLEDSAVYLCASELGPTSYEQYFGPGTRLTVT.